The T cell receptor (beta chain) described here comes from a study of identical twins. TCRdb re-analysed the 5' RACE reads in MiXCR, keeping a single row per CDR3 protein. Of fewer than 350,000 distinct CDR3 sequences listed, about 8.3% are singletons. The CDR3 runs 15 residues. J was trimmed by 3 bases and V by 4 bases; bases with no gene match: 11. Per germline, CDR1 DFQATT and CDR2 SNEGSKA (reference sequence). This clonotype was observed a handful of times. The same specimen was also included in a second study, on yellow fever vaccine responses in identical twins.

The sequenced material came from memory (CD45RO+) T cells sorted from blood. The receptor's source is a woman aged 18-30 years in good health. The rearrangement uses TRBV20-1 and TRBJ1-1, with 7 bases fitting TRBD1. In DNA form, the CDR3 reads TGCAGTGCTATACGCAGGGGGTGGAAGGACACTGAAGCTTTCTTT. Encoded protein: CSAIRRGWKDTEAFF.